Each of the 15 T cell receptor beta chains below was sequenced from the same sample in a study of Ad26.COV2.S vaccination and SARS-CoV-2 variants. Repertoires were generated with immunoSEQ multiplex PCR, while TCRdb's copy carries only in-frame clones and drops some. The sample lists about 330,000 clones; roughly 88% were seen once. As to treatment: 15 to 20 received Ad26.COV2.S at low or high dose, single or two shots; roughly five received placebo; per-sample allocation not given. Following the first vaccine or placebo injection, samples were taken on day 63. The sequenced sample was peripheral blood, obtained in a trial of Ad26.COV2.S vaccine versus placebo. The receptors shown here come from a person aged 18-60 years who received the Ad26.COV2.S COVID-19 vaccine or a placebo.

This chain connects TRBV7-9 to TRBJ2-7, with 7 bases fitting TRBD2. Germline V lookup: CDR1 SEHNR, CDR2 FQNEAQ (reference sequence). This CDR3 region has 12 residues. Germline trimming cut 8 bases from V and 0 bases from J; bases unmatched to any gene: 1. CDR3 sequence (DNA): TGTGCCAGCGGCGGGGGCTCCTACGAGCAGTACTTC. It encodes CASGGGSYEQYF. The entire variable domain, with the rest obtained from reference TRBV7-9 and TRBJ2-7, is as follows: DTGVSQNPRHKITKRGQNVTFRCDPISEHNRLYWYRQTLGQGPEFLTYFQNEAQLEKSRLLSDRFSAERPKGSFSTLEIQRTEQGDSAMYLCASGGGSYEQYFGPGTRLTVT.

The J gene is TRBJ1-6, the V gene TRBV4-3; D call uncertain. Germline lookup yields CDR1 LGHNA and CDR2 YSLEER. The CDR3 has 14 amino acids. The V and J ends lost 6 bases and 8 bases respectively, with 14 bases between them. The chain's CDR3 is CASSPRERYSPLHF. The DNA of the CDR3 is TGCGCCAGCAGTCCCCGGGAACGATATTCACCCCTCCACTTT.

The rearrangement links TRBV6-4 to TRBJ2-1; 15 bases agree with TRBD2. The germline V gene encodes CDR1 MRHNA and CDR2 SNTAGT. The V and J ends lost 6 bases and 4 bases, in that order; junction bases with no gene match: 7. The CDR3 consists of 17 residues. The CDR3 DNA is TGTGCCAGCAGGCGGACTAGCGGGAGGGGGCTATACAATGAGCAGTTCTTC. Its translation: CASRRTSGRGLYNEQFF.

This clone was counted between two and nine times. The chain joins TRBV21-1 to TRBJ2-7; TRBD2 reflects the table's D call only, with no check against the DNA. TRBV21-1 is termed a pseudogene. The CDR3 loop spans 13 amino acids. The CDR3 nucleotides read TGTGCCAGCAGCGGACGGGACTACTACGAGCAGTACGTC. Translated: CASSGRDYYEQYV.

V usage is TRBV9 and J usage is TRBJ1-2, with 9 nucleotides matching TRBD1. This CDR3 is 17 amino acids long. Germline CDR1 is SGDLS and CDR2 is YYNGEE. V lost 0 bases to trimming and J lost 6 bases; unmatched junction nucleotides: 12. The DNA for the CDR3 is TGTGCCAGCAGCGTAGGATCTAAAGGACAGGGGAGTGATGGCTACACCTTC. Protein sequence: CASSVGSKGQGSDGYTF.

The chain combines TRBV11-2 with TRBJ2-4; 12 bases are shared with TRBD2. The germline V gene encodes CDR1 SGHAT and CDR2 FQNNGV. The CDR3 consists of 16 residues. V was clipped by 5 bases and J by 3 bases; unmatched bases: 5. CDR3 DNA sequence: TGTGCCAGCAGCCAACGACTAGCGGGAGTCAAAAACATTCAGTACTTC. Encoded protein: CASSQRLAGVKNIQYF.

The chain joins TRBV4-3 to TRBJ2-3, with 9 positions matching TRBD1. The germline gives CDR1 LGHNA, CDR2 YSLEER. V lost 0 bases to trimming and J lost 1 base; unmatched junction nucleotides: 5. The length of the CDR3 is 17 residues. As DNA, the CDR3 is TGCGCCAGCAGCCAAGAAACAGGGGGCTATCGCACAGATACGCAGTATTTT. Translated, it gives CASSQETGGYRTDTQYF.

The rearrangement uses TRBV19 and TRBJ1-5; no firm D call. The CDR3 length is 14 residues. Germline loops: CDR1 LNHDA, CDR2 SQIVND (reference sequence). Trimming pared 6 bases from V and 3 bases from J, leaving 12 bases between. CDR3 bases: TGTGCCAGTAGCTGGGCGGGTTACAATCAGCCCCAGCATTTT. It specifies CASSWAGYNQPQHF.

V is TRBV18 and J is TRBJ1-1; D gene ambiguous. Trimming removed 3 bases at V and 0 bases at J, with 8 bases between. CDR1 KGHSH and CDR2 LQKENI come from the germline V gene. There are 14 residues in the CDR3. The CDR3 loop is CASSPAALNTEAFF. The DNA of the CDR3 is TGTGCCAGCTCACCGGCGGCTTTGAACACTGAAGCTTTCTTT.

The chain combines TRBV11-2 with TRBJ2-1; D uncertain. Trimming took 6 bases from V and 6 from J, leaving 15 bases between them. This CDR3 is built from 14 residues. Germline CDR1 SGHAT, CDR2 FQNNGV. This chain's CDR3 is CASRSLLQVNEQFF. The CDR3, as DNA: TGTGCCAGCAGGAGTCTCCTCCAGGTCAATGAGCAGTTCTTC.

The chain combines TRBV10-3 with TRBJ1-2; no clear D. Trimming cost V 3 bases and J 1 base, with 12 bases left between them. Germline V lookup: CDR1 ENHRY, CDR2 SYGVKD. The CDR3 contains 15 residues. The CDR3 is CAISEDTDHNYGYTF. CDR3 in DNA: TGTGCCATCAGTGAAGACACCGACCATAACTATGGCTACACCTTC.

The rearrangement joins TRBV18 to TRBJ1-2, with unresolved D. V was pared by 2 bases and J by 8 bases, with 24 bases between. Germline V gives CDR1 KGHSH, CDR2 LQKENI. The CDR3 is 17 residues long. CDR3 coding DNA: TGTGCCAGCTCACCATGGGAAGATCAGGCCGTTCCGAGGGGCTACACCTTC. It yields the protein CASSPWEDQAVPRGYTF.

V usage is TRBV5-1 and J usage is TRBJ2-1; 7 bases map to TRBD2. The length of the CDR3 is 15 residues. Germline CDR1 SGHRS, CDR2 YFSETQ. V lost 4 bases and J lost 0; bases outside the gene matches: 4. CDR3 sequence: CASSEGGLSYNEQFF. In DNA, the CDR3 is TGCGCCAGCAGCGAGGGAGGGCTCTCCTACAATGAGCAGTTCTTC.

This chain links TRBV5-4 with TRBJ2-2; tentative D call: TRBD1 (5 bases). Germline values: CDR1 SGHNT, CDR2 YYREEE (reference sequence). Trimming removed 3 bases at V and 0 bases at J, with 12 bases between. The CDR3 sequence is 16 residues long. Written as DNA, the CDR3 is TGTGCCAGCAGCTCCAGGGTGCACGCGAACACCGGGGAGCTGTTTTTT. Translation gives CASSSRVHANTGELFF.

V is TRBV9 and J is TRBJ1-3; TRBD1 matches 9 bases. The germline V gene has CDR1 SGDLS and CDR2 YYNGEE. With 3 bases clipped from V and 0 bases from J, the junction kept 7 bases outside the gene matches. The CDR3 has 17 amino acids. The chain's CDR3 is CASSARDRAVSGNTIYF. CDR3 nucleotides: TGTGCCAGCAGCGCCCGGGACAGGGCCGTCTCTGGAAACACCATATATTTT.